The entry below gives a single TCR beta chain sequence along with its context. This clonotype was counted ten times or more. Its antigen target is currently unknown. No base-level quality is on record; no much larger clone is a single base apart. Ficoll-Paque density gradient centrifugation was used to isolate PBMCs. Sequenced on an Illumina NovaSeq 6000. TCRalpha and TCRbeta cDNA libraries were built by 5'RACE with constant-segment primers, adding sample barcodes and unique molecular identifiers. Trizol reagent was used to extract RNA from every sample. Library amplification was performed in two PCR steps, and a second sample barcode and Illumina TruSeq adapters were introduced in the second step. Sequencing of libraries was performed on an Illumina NovaSeq with 2 x 150 bp paired-end reads. In the source study's methods: With migec v1.2.7, reads were demultiplexed and then collapsed into UMI-guided consensus sequences. Using mixcr v2.1.11, UMI consensuses were aligned to TRA and TRB V and J templates and then assembled into clonotypes. A clonotype was counted as expanded or contracted only when both edgeR and NoisET called the clonotype significant, with the noise models trained on biological replicates. For edgeR calls, a false discovery rate-adjusted p below 0.01 and a log2 fold-change threshold of 1 were applied. As an exploratory analysis of dynamics, max-normalized trajectories of the 1000 most abundant clonotypes were examined by PCA with hierarchical clustering. Separately sequenced CD4+ and CD8+ repertoires were used to assign the CD4 or CD8 phenotype of responding clones. TCRdb reprocessing: public reads trimmed at Q25 with fastp, clones called with MiXCR, in-frame beta chains kept. When rows share a CDR3 protein, they turn into one entry using the most common DNA and genes. The V and J calls come from TCRdb's annotation, not from the publication. The sample data list approximately 340,000 distinct CDR3 sequences, and approximately 16% of these were observed just once. The top ten clonotypes cover approximately 20% of the sample.

CDR3 length: 14 amino acids, cysteine to phenylalanine. Only the CDR3 DNA is retained, 42 bases long and in frame from the first base. V ends up 6 bases short and J 9 bases short, with an unmatched junction base count of 4. The germline V gene encodes CDR1 SNHLY and CDR2 FYNNEI. The data stem from a study of T-cell memory formation after mild COVID-19 (dated by TCRdb to the early 2020s). In terms of the full investigation: TCR sequence clusters from the two donors were largely donor specific. In two donors, T-cell clones that expanded and contracted after mild COVID-19 were tracked by sequencing TCRalpha and TCRbeta repertoires over time. The cohort was made up of two young adult volunteers, one female and one male, who were previously healthy.

The investigation overall reported the following: The study covered only a couple of mild cases, and larger cohorts including severe cases with pre-infection samples were considered necessary. Clones that contracted from day 15 to 85 showed balanced CD4/CD8 phenotypes, whereas a second wave of clones that expanded from day 15 to 37 leaned towards CD4+. Some responding clones were found in pre-infection memory, which suggests that pre-existing cross-reactive memory T cells took part in the SARS-CoV-2 response. Contracting CD4+ clones were located mainly in the CM and EM memory subsets, whereas CD8+ clones were found to be enriched in EMRA. The second-wave clones that peaked on day 37 were not confirmed to be SARS-CoV-2 specific.

Input material: PBMCs or a T cell subset sorted from them (not recorded which). This sequence originates from a man younger than 30 who had mild COVID-19 (a few samples of this study predate the infection). The sample titles of this study are shuffled in the database, so cell type and time point are left out; the donor was told from shared clones. The receptor chain draws on TRBV2 and TRBJ2-5, and 16 bases in between align with TRBD2. Read as DNA, the sequence is TGTGCCAGCAGCCCCGGGACTAGCGGGGGGGCCCAGTACTTC. The resulting protein is CASSPGTSGGAQYF.